These T cell receptor beta chains were read from a single sample in a study of blood T cell repertoires in COVID-19. Repertoires were generated with immunoSEQ multiplex PCR, while TCRdb's copy carries only in-frame clones and drops some. The table includes some 150,000 clones, 82% detected once. The sample was peripheral blood. The source of these receptors is an elderly woman with acute or convalescent COVID-19. The CDR3 runs from the conserved cysteine through the conserved F or W. The D gene is left open where the match is weak. Only some rows state a clone size, as once, few, many or a class for expanded clones.

V	D	J	size	CDR3	DNA
TRBV7-6	TRBD1	TRBJ2-5	.	CASSLAGQGALSGTQYF	TGTGCCAGCAGCTTAGCGGGACAGGGGGCTCTAAGTGGGACCCAGTACTTC
TRBV5-1	.	TRBJ2-5	.	CASSLEASALQETQYF	TGCGCCAGCAGCTTGGAAGCTAGCGCCTTACAAGAGACCCAGTACTTC
TRBV30	.	TRBJ1-4	.	CAWSGRGSDEKLFF	TGTGCCTGGAGTGGGAGGGGCTCGGATGAAAAACTGTTTTTT
TRBV7-9	.	TRBJ1-1	.	CAIDEVPEAFF	TGTGCCATCGACGAGGTGCCTGAAGCTTTCTTT
TRBV7-3	TRBD2	TRBJ2-1	.	CASSLGGGSGEQFF	TGTGCCAGCAGCTTGGGCGGGGGTTCAGGAGAGCAGTTCTTC
TRBV18	.	TRBJ2-3	.	CASSQGEEGTDTQYF	TGTGCCAGCTCACAAGGGGAGGAAGGGACAGATACGCAGTATTTT
TRBV5-1	.	TRBJ2-7	.	CASSLSGPHEQYF	TGCGCCAGCAGCTTATCTGGGCCCCACGAGCAGTACTTC
TRBV19	.	TRBJ2-5	.	CASTPEVVTQYF	TGTGCCAGTACTCCAGAGGTTGTGACCCAGTACTTC
TRBV10-3	TRBD2	TRBJ2-7	.	CAITPGLAAQEQYF	TGTGCCATAACACCGGGACTAGCGGCTCAAGAGCAGTACTTC
TRBV5-1	TRBD1	TRBJ1-6	.	CASSFGTGLDSPLHF	TGCGCCAGCAGCTTTGGGACAGGGCTGGATTCACCCCTCCACTTT
TRBV7-9	TRBD2	TRBJ2-5	.	CASSSGTRRRETQYF	TGTGCCAGCAGCTCCGGGACTAGGAGGCGAGAGACCCAGTACTTC
TRBV7-9	.	TRBJ1-6	.	CASSFDSGSPLHF	TGTGCCAGCAGCTTCGACAGTGGTTCACCCCTCCACTTT
TRBV5-4	.	TRBJ2-5	few	CASSFPGSYETQYF	TGTGCCAGCAGCTTCCCCGGGAGTTATGAGACCCAGTACTTC
TRBV4-1	.	TRBJ1-5	.	CASSPGQLSNQPQHF	TGCGCCAGCAGCCCCGGACAGCTTAGCAATCAGCCCCAGCATTTT
TRBV7-3	TRBD1	TRBJ1-1	few	CASSAFPGGYTEAFF	TGTGCCAGCAGCGCCTTCCCAGGGGGGTACACTGAAGCTTTCTTT
TRBV19	.	TRBJ1-2	.	CATQAGGLSGYTF	TGTGCCACTCAGGCGGGGGGGTTGAGTGGCTACACCTTC
TRBV6-5	.	TRBJ1-5	.	CASSYAREYSNQPQHF	TGTGCCAGCAGTTACGCTCGAGAGTATAGCAATCAGCCCCAGCATTTT